A single sample is the source of the 7 T cell receptor beta chains below, sequenced in a study of blood T cell repertoires in COVID-19. The protocol was immunoSEQ multiplex PCR, while the TCRdb copy is restricted to in-frame clones and leaves out a portion. This sample carries tens of thousands of clones, around 85% of them seen once, and the ten largest clones take 10% to 12%. Sample: peripheral blood. These receptors were obtained from a man in his 70s with acute or convalescent COVID-19.

The J gene is TRBJ2-2, the V gene TRBV7-9, with D perhaps matching TRBD1 (6 bases). The CDR3 has 17 residues. The germline V gene encodes CDR1 SEHNR and CDR2 FQNEAQ (reference sequence). Trimming removed 5 bases from V and 0 bases from J, with 16 bases in between. CDR3 region: CASSQRSGTPNTGELFF. CDR3 in DNA: TGTGCCAGCAGCCAGAGGTCCGGGACACCGAACACCGGGGAGCTGTTTTTT.

The V and J genes are TRBV3-1 (or the pseudogene TRBV3-2) and TRBJ1-6; D is possibly TRBD1 (6 bases). The V end lost 4 bases, the J end lost 9 bases, and 13 bases lay between the germline ends. There are 14 residues in the CDR3. Germline-derived CDR1 and CDR2 are LGHDT and YNNKEL (reference sequence). The CDR3 DNA is TGTGCCAGCAGCCGGGGGCCAGGTAGTTCACCCCTCCACTTT. This gives the protein CASSRGPGSSPLHF.

The V gene is TRBV5-1, the J gene TRBJ2-2, with TRBD1 matching over 8 bases. V trimming: 4 bases; J trimming: 4 bases; junction bases outside the gene matches: 12. Germline assignment: CDR1 SGHRS and CDR2 YFSETQ. This CDR3 contains 17 residues. The CDR3 sequence: CASSLSRTGPATGELFF. CDR3 DNA sequence: TGCGCCAGCAGCCTATCGAGGACAGGGCCGGCCACCGGGGAGCTGTTTTTT.

This chain joins TRBV5-6 and TRBJ2-5, with TRBD2 identical over 13 bases. J gave up 4 bases and V 4 bases, and 7 bases lay outside the gene matches. Germline-derived CDR1 and CDR2 are SGHDT and YYEEEE. The CDR3 covers 16 residues. CDR3 nucleotide sequence: TGTGCCAGCAGCAAACTAGCGGGGGGGCTTCGAGAGACCCAGTACTTC. This sequence encodes CASSKLAGGLRETQYF. The full variable domain, rest sourced from reference TRBV5-6 and TRBJ2-5, is DAGVTQSPTHLIKTRGQQVTLRCSPKSGHDTVSWYQQALGQGPQFIFQYYEEEERQRGNFPDRFSGHQFPNYSSELNVNALLLGDSALYLCASSKLAGGLRETQYFGPGTRLLVL.

The V call is TRBV7-9, the J call TRBJ1-5; the D gene is possibly TRBD1 (5 bases). Per germline, CDR1 SEHNR and CDR2 FQNEAQ (reference sequence). The V gene lost 4 bases and the J gene lost 0 bases, with 10 bases spanning the gap. The CDR3 loop spans 15 amino acids. This CDR3 reads CASSSDRNSNQPQHF. CDR3 sequence (DNA): TGTGCCAGCAGCTCCGACAGAAATAGCAATCAGCCCCAGCATTTT.

In this sample, this clone turned up a few times. The CDR3 region is CASSPTRGTYGEQYF. In DNA, the CDR3 is TGTGCCAGCTCACCGACAAGGGGAACATACGGAGAGCAGTACTTC. The V gene is TRBV18, the J gene TRBJ2-7; D is possibly TRBD1 (5 bases). This CDR3 has 15 amino acids. V was clipped by 3 bases and J by 7 bases, with 19 bases between them. CDR1 and CDR2 from the germline V gene are KGHSH and LQKENI.

As for this clone: At one of its ends the junction is not consistent with the germline gene, which may arise from a read error. The chain is built from TRBV18 and TRBJ2-7, with D maybe TRBD2 (6 bases). CDR3 size: 14 residues. Germline CDR1 is KGHSH and CDR2 is LQKENI. CDR3 residues: CASSIGAGTDPVFW. The CDR3 DNA reads TGTGCCAGCTCAATAGGGGCGGGGACGGATCCCGTGTTTTGG.